The 17 T cell receptor beta chains reported below all come from one sample, sequenced in a study of blood T cell repertoires in COVID-19. Sequencing was performed with immunoSEQ multiplex PCR; in TCRdb, only in-frame clones are kept and a portion is missing. Of 75,000 to 80,000 clones in the sample, 91% were seen once. The sequencing input was peripheral blood. The receptors here all came from a human donor in a cohort sampled during active COVID-19.

The J gene is TRBJ2-5, the V gene TRBV4-2, with 7 bases matching TRBD1. Germline loops: CDR1 LGHNA, CDR2 YNFKEQ. Trimming cost V 3 bases and J 5 bases; bases outside gene matches: 18. The CDR3 extends over 18 amino acids. The CDR3 loop is CASSHRLGPRQGYETQYF. Here the CDR3 DNA reads TGTGCCAGCAGCCACCGCCTGGGCCCGAGACAGGGATACGAGACCCAGTACTTC.

The chain has TRBV12-3 or TRBV12-4 and TRBJ2-3; TRBD2 might be the D (6 bases). The CDR3 covers 13 residues. V was trimmed by 1 base and J by 4 bases, leaving 6 bases between them. CDR3 sequence (DNA): TGTGCCAGCAGTTTAGGGGGGGCAGATACGCAGTATTTT. This gives the protein CASSLGGADTQYF.

The chain is built from TRBV5-4 and TRBJ2-5, with D possibly matching TRBD2 (6 bases). CDR3 length equals 15 residues. CDR1 and CDR2 (germline): SGHNT, YYREEE (reference sequence). V gave up 4 bases and J gave up 5 bases, with 18 bases separating them. The CDR3 spells CASSLQEGARETQYF. DNA of the CDR3: TGTGCCAGCAGCCTCCAGGAGGGCGCACGGGAGACCCAGTACTTC.

The rearrangement links TRBV25-1 to TRBJ1-4, with TRBD1 as a possible D gene (6 bases). Looked up from germline, CDR1 is MGHDK and CDR2 is SYGVNS. Trimming removed 5 bases at V and 5 bases at J, with 15 bases between. This CDR3 spans 15 amino acids. The CDR3 region has the DNA TGTGCCAGCAGTCAACAGGGTGAGGGAAATGAAAAACTGTTTTTT. Translating gives CASSQQGEGNEKLFF.

In its sample, this clone was seen once. The chain is built from TRBV7-2 and TRBJ2-7; TRBD2 aligns across 11 bases. With 4 bases clipped from V and 1 base from J, the junction kept 6 bases outside the gene matches. The CDR3 sequence is 16 residues long. CDR1 and CDR2 (germline): SGHTA, FQGNSA. The CDR3 loop is CASSWVAGGRSYEQYF. Here the CDR3 DNA reads TGTGCCAGCAGCTGGGTAGCGGGGGGGCGATCCTACGAGCAGTACTTC.

This chain joins TRBV9 and TRBJ2-2, with a possible D match to TRBD2 (7 bases). Germline values: CDR1 SGDLS, CDR2 YYNGEE. The CDR3 has 17 amino acids. V lost 3 bases and J lost 0, with 15 bases in between. The CDR3, as DNA: TGTGCCAGCAGCGGTCATAGGGGGACTACGAACACCGGGGAGCTGTTTTTT. Amino acid sequence: CASSGHRGTTNTGELFF.

The chain joins TRBV3-1 (or the pseudogene TRBV3-2) to TRBJ1-5; D is possibly TRBD1 (5 bases). V shed 1 base and J shed 9 bases, with 13 bases lying between them. The CDR3 sequence is 14 residues long. Germline V gives CDR1 LGHDT, CDR2 YNNKEL (reference sequence). CDR3 DNA sequence: TGTGCCAGCAGCCAAGTCCAGGGAATGTGGCCCCAGCATTTT. As protein: CASSQVQGMWPQHF.

The CDR3 bases are TGTGCCAGCAGTTACCCCCAAGAGGACAATGAGCAGTTCTTC. It codes for CASSYPQEDNEQFF. The chain links TRBV6-2 or TRBV6-3 to TRBJ2-1; D is ambiguous. CDR1 and CDR2 (germline): MNHEY, SVGEGT. The CDR3 runs to 14 residues. Trimming cost V 2 bases and J 5 bases, with 10 bases left between them.

This chain joins TRBV5-4 and TRBJ1-2; 7 positions agree with TRBD1. CDR1 and CDR2 from the germline V gene are SGHNT and YYREEE (reference sequence). The trim removed 1 base at V and 6 bases at J, leaving 12 bases unmatched. The CDR3 runs 16 residues. In DNA form, the CDR3 reads TGTGCCAGCAGCTTGAGGGGACAGCTCCTCGTTAATGGCTACACCTTC. It is translated as CASSLRGQLLVNGYTF.

V usage is TRBV7-2 and J usage is TRBJ1-2; D call uncertain. Per germline, CDR1 SGHTA and CDR2 FQGNSA. V lost 0 bases and J 7 bases, leaving 21 bases between the germline ends. The CDR3 consists of 17 residues. The CDR3, as DNA: TGTGCCAGCAGCTTAGCGGCTGGAGGTTCCCAAAGCGGTGGCTACACCTTC. The encoded protein is CASSLAAGGSQSGGYTF.

The chain links TRBV9 to TRBJ2-2; 8 bases map to TRBD2. Germline CDR1 is SGDLS and CDR2 is YYNGEE. Unmatched junction bases numbered 4, after V lost 0 bases and J lost 0 bases. This CDR3 is built from 17 residues. CDR3 DNA sequence: TGTGCCAGCAGCGTAGAGGGGCGGGGGGCGAACACCGGGGAGCTGTTTTTT. This sequence encodes CASSVEGRGANTGELFF.

The chain uses TRBV7-9 and TRBJ1-1; D not certain. V lost 1 base and J 1 base, leaving 7 bases between the germline ends. The CDR3 is 14 amino acids. Germline V gene data show CDR1 as SEHNR and CDR2 as FQNEAQ (reference sequence). The CDR3 here is CASSLGAQNTEAFF. CDR3 nucleotides: TGTGCCAGCAGCTTAGGGGCCCAGAACACTGAAGCTTTCTTT.

The V gene is TRBV6-5, the J gene TRBJ2-1; possibly TRBD2 for D (6 bases). This CDR3 comprises 15 residues. Germline CDR1 reads MNHEY; CDR2 reads SVGAGI. Trimming shortened V by 8 bases and J by 2 bases, and 16 bases separated the two germline ends. The CDR3 region is CASRLDSGAYNEQFF. The CDR3 bases are TGTGCCAGCCGATTGGATAGCGGCGCCTACAATGAGCAGTTCTTC.

The genes are TRBV5-1 and TRBJ2-7; TRBD2 agrees at 10 bases. The CDR3 spans 15 residues. V shed 1 base and J 1 base; nucleotides not matched to a gene: 2. Germline CDR1 reads SGHRS; CDR2 reads YFSETQ. CDR3 loop: CASSLFSGGSYEQYF. The CDR3 DNA sequence: TGCGCCAGCAGCTTGTTTAGCGGGGGGTCCTACGAGCAGTACTTC.

The table lists this clone with a few counts. The chain employs TRBV3-1 (or the pseudogene TRBV3-2) and TRBJ1-1; D gene uncertain. V was shortened by 3 bases and J by 5 bases, with 7 bases between the two germline ends. CDR3 length equals 12 residues. Germline V gene sequence: CDR1 LGHDT, CDR2 YNNKEL (reference sequence). For the CDR3, the DNA is TGTGCCAGCAGCCAGCGAGGGACTGAAGCTTTCTTT. This encodes CASSQRGTEAFF.

This chain joins TRBV5-6 and TRBJ1-2, with 9 bases that match TRBD1. CDR3 length equals 14 residues. J was trimmed by 4 bases and V by 0 bases; bases with no gene match: 1. Per germline, CDR1 SGHDT and CDR2 YYEEEE. The CDR3 loop reads CASSLGQGVYGYTF. Here the CDR3 DNA reads TGTGCCAGCAGCTTGGGACAGGGGGTCTATGGCTACACCTTC.

This chain uses TRBV5-4 with TRBJ2-5; 10 bases agree with TRBD2. In germline, CDR1 is SGHNT, CDR2 YYREEE (reference sequence). J gave up 5 bases and V 9 bases, and 4 bases lay outside the gene matches. The CDR3 sequence is 12 residues long. The DNA for the CDR3 is TGTGCCACCAAGGGACTAGCGGAGACCCAGTACTTC. It is translated as CATKGLAETQYF.